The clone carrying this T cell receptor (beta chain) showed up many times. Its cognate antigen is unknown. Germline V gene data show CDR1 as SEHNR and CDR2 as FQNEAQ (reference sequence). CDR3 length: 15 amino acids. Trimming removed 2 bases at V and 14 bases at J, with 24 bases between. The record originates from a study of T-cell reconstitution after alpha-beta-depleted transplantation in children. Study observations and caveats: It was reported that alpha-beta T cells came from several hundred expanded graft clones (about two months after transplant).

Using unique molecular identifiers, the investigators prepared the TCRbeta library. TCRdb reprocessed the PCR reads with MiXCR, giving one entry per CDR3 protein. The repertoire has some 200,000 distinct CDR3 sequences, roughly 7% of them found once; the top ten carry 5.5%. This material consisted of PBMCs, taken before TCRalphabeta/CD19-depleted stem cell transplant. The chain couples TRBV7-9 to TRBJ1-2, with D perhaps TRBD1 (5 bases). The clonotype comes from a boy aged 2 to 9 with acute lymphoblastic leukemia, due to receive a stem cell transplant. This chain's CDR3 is CASSLPLQEPSRLTF. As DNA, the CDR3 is TGTGCCAGCAGCTTACCCCTACAGGAGCCTAGTCGTTTAACCTTC.